This TCR beta chain was captured in a study of blood T cells in healthy people across ages. The authors isolated at least 6.5 million PBMCs per sample. Unmatched junction bases numbered 6, after V lost 7 bases and J lost 1 base. The CDR3 is made up of 14 amino acids. This clonotype has a handful of counts. Together with a sample-barcoded 5' primer, a J-beta primer mix was included in a second PCR lasting roughly 6 to 12 cycles. In TCRdb, the 5' RACE reads were re-called with MiXCR into one record per CDR3 protein. The sample includes about 800,000 distinct CDR3 sequences, about 45% of them seen just once.

This TCR was recovered from a man older than 75 in good health. The chain is built from TRBV12-3 or TRBV12-4 and TRBJ1-2; TRBD1 aligns across 7 bases. The sample comprised blood. The CDR3: CASIRTGVNYGYTF. In DNA form, the CDR3 reads TGTGCCAGCATCCGCACAGGGGTTAACTATGGCTACACCTTC.